This TCR beta chain was captured by sequencing in a study of blood T cell repertoires in COVID-19. Turning to the study itself: Some COVID-19 samples were acute and others convalescent; all came from the United States, Italy and Spain. PBMCs, B-cell-depleted T cells, or T cells were the source of the cDNA or gDNA that made up the material.

Germline V gene data show CDR1 as SGDLS and CDR2 as YYNGEE. V dropped 0 bases and J dropped 6; count of bases not matched to a gene: 11. The CDR3 sequence is 16 residues long. In the original processing: Using reference gene primer amplification, nucleated cell counts were estimated. Here immunoSEQ multiplex PCR was the method, and the copy in TCRdb shows in-frame clones only, minus some. V and J calls and clone size are those listed in that table; D and trimming were worked out from the DNA. The top ten clones hold about 10% of a sample with roughly 260,000 clones, around 86% of them seen once. The chain is built from TRBV9 and TRBJ1-2, with TRBD1 matching over 7 bases. The sequence was collected from a man aged 40-50 years who had recovered from COVID-19. Material: peripheral blood. The CDR3 DNA reads TGTGCCAGCAGCGTAGGGGGGGACAGACAGATTAATGGCTACACCTTC. Translated: CASSVGGDRQINGYTF.